The T cell receptor beta chain under discussion was sequenced for a study of blood T cell repertoires in COVID-19. Study context: Donors in the United States, Italy and Spain gave samples during acute or convalescent COVID-19. PBMCs, B-cell-depleted T cells, or T cells provided the cDNA or gDNA that made up the material.

The CDR3 is 19 amino acids. Trimming took 7 bases from V and 1 from J; bases not matched to a gene: 14. The germline V gene encodes CDR1 MDHEN and CDR2 SYDVKM. Authors' processing steps: The authors estimated nucleated cell counts from reference gene primer amplification. Profiled with immunoSEQ multiplex PCR; TCRdb holds only in-frame clones, not every one. V and J calls and clone size are those listed in that table; D and trimming were worked out from the DNA. The sample yields 80,000 or so clones, about 90% seen once. Sequenced input: peripheral blood. This sequence originates from a woman aged 45-59 years in a cohort sampled during active COVID-19. This chain links TRBV28 with TRBJ2-6; 9 nucleotides match TRBD1. As DNA, the CDR3 is TGTGCCAGCACTAACCACGGACAGGGGATATCTTCTGGGGCCAACGTCCTGACTTTC. Its protein is CASTNHGQGISSGANVLTF.